The TCR beta chain under discussion was sequenced for a study of somatic mutations in cytotoxic T cells in rheumatoid arthritis. Study background: Using a FACSAria II or Sony SH800, a portion of the V beta antibody-stained T-cell populations were flow-sorted at nearly 100% purity, and among those populations were V beta1+ cells that were then sequenced for TCRB.

TCRdb's copy holds only in-frame clones and misses some; the assay was immunoSEQ multiplex PCR. This table holds 25,000 to 30,000 clones, roughly 70% found once. Findings and caveats of the study: Healthy controls did not share the age-linked increase in CD8+ clonality seen in rheumatoid arthritis patients.

This clone has just one count. Its specificity is not known. Each population, CD4+ and CD8+ cells, was isolated by positive magnetic bead selection and checked for purity by flow cytometry. This CDR3 region has 15 residues. The germline V and J ends were trimmed by 4 bases and 0 bases, with 10 bases remaining between them. The germline V gene encodes CDR1 SEHNR and CDR2 FQNEAQ (reference sequence). The rearrangement joins TRBV7-9 to TRBJ2-1, with D unresolved. The sequencing sample was made of CD8+ T cells sorted from blood. The source is a woman aged 18-29 years in good health. This chain's CDR3 is CASSSAEPSYNEQFF. Here the CDR3 DNA reads TGTGCCAGCAGCTCCGCGGAACCCTCCTACAATGAGCAGTTCTTC. Complete variable domain (other parts from reference TRBV7-9 and TRBJ2-1): DTGVSQNPRHKITKRGQNVTFRCDPISEHNRLYWYRQTLGQGPEFLTYFQNEAQLEKSRLLSDRFSAERPKGSFSTLEIQRTEQGDSAMYLCASSSAEPSYNEQFFGPGTRLTVL.